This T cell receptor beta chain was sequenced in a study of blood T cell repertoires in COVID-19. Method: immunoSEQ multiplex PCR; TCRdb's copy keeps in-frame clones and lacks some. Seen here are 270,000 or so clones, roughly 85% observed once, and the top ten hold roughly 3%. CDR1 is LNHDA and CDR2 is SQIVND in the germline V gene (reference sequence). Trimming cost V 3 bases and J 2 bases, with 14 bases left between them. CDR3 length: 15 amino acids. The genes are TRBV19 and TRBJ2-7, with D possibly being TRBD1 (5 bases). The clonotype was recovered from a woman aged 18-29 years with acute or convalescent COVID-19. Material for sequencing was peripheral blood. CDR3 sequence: CASSMGPYRTYEQYF. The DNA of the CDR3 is TGTGCCAGTAGTATGGGGCCTTACAGAACCTACGAGCAGTACTTC.